One sample yielded the 23 T cell receptor beta chains listed below, sequenced in a study of blood T cell repertoires in COVID-19. Here immunoSEQ multiplex PCR was the method, and the copy in TCRdb shows in-frame clones only, minus some. This table has more than 300,000 clones, approximately 91% appearing once. The sample was PBMCs or T cells enriched from blood (not recorded which). The origin of the receptors is a woman aged 25-40 years who had been exposed to COVID-19.

This clone was found a few times. This chain links TRBV2 with TRBJ2-2, with 9 positions matching TRBD2. Trimming removed 6 bases from V and 6 bases from J; junction bases left unmatched: 5. Germline CDR1 SNHLY, CDR2 FYNNEI. This CDR3 is 14 amino acids long. This CDR3 reads CASRAGTSSGELFF. The CDR3, as DNA: TGTGCCAGCAGAGCCGGGACTAGCTCCGGGGAGCTGTTTTTT.

This chain links TRBV29-1 with TRBJ1-5, with D tentatively TRBD1 (6 bases). The V end lost 7 bases, the J end lost 4 bases, and 11 bases lay between the germline ends. Per germline, CDR1 SQVTM and CDR2 ANQGSEA. The length of the CDR3 is 12 residues. The chain's CDR3 is CSASGENQPQHF. The CDR3 region has the DNA TGCAGCGCTTCAGGGGAAAATCAGCCCCAGCATTTT.

The chain is built from TRBV20-1 and TRBJ2-5, with D maybe TRBD2 (6 bases). Germline V lookup: CDR1 DFQATT, CDR2 SNEGSKA (reference sequence). This CDR3 spans 15 amino acids. Trimming shortened V by 3 bases and J by 0 bases, and 14 bases separated the two germline ends. CDR3 bases: TGCAGTGCTAGTCCCCTGCGGGGACACCAAGAGACCCAGTACTTC. Its translation is CSASPLRGHQETQYF.

This clone was observed a single time. This chain uses TRBV6-5 with TRBJ1-5; TRBD1 is a possible D gene (6 bases). V lost 6 bases and J lost 2, with 14 bases in between. The CDR3 has 15 amino acids. The germline V gene encodes CDR1 MNHEY and CDR2 SVGAGI. CDR3 region: CASRQGWMGNQPQHF. CDR3 nucleotides: TGTGCCAGCAGACAGGGATGGATGGGCAATCAGCCCCAGCATTTT.

The rearrangement links TRBV7-6 to TRBJ2-3; 7 bases are a match to TRBD2. The ends lost 5 bases at V and 0 bases at J; junction bases unmatched: 11. The CDR3 is 17 residues long. CDR1 and CDR2 from the germline V gene are SGHVS and FNYEAQ. The CDR3 DNA reads TGTGCCAGCAGCGCGTACACAGGCGGGGGAAGCACAGATACGCAGTATTTT. Its translation: CASSAYTGGGSTDTQYF. Full variable domain (rest looked up from reference TRBV7-6 and TRBJ2-3): GAGVSQSPRYKVTKRGQDVALRCDPISGHVSLYWYRQALGQGPEFLTYFNYEAQQDKSGLPNDRFSAERPEGSISTLTIQRTEQRDSAMYRCASSAYTGGGSTDTQYFGPGTRLTVL.

The V gene is TRBV5-1, the J gene TRBJ2-6, with a tentative D call TRBD1 (5 bases). This CDR3 region has 14 residues. Germline loops: CDR1 SGHRS, CDR2 YFSETQ. V dropped 4 bases and J dropped 4 bases, with 9 bases sitting between them. CDR3 coding DNA: TGCGCCAGCAGCCTCTGGGGCGGGGCCAACGTCCTGACTTTC. It encodes CASSLWGGANVLTF.

The rearrangement uses TRBV5-5 and TRBJ1-3; D might be TRBD1 (6 bases). Germline V CDR1 and CDR2: SGHKS, YYEKEE (reference sequence). This CDR3 has 15 amino acids. V lost 4 bases to trimming and J lost 0 bases, with 11 bases between them. In DNA, the CDR3 is TGTGCCAGCAGCCCGGGACATCGCTCTGGAAACACCATATATTTT. Translating it yields CASSPGHRSGNTIYF.

V is TRBV7-2 and J is TRBJ1-2; D perhaps matches TRBD1 (6 bases). Trimming removed 2 bases at V and 5 bases at J, with 12 bases between. Germline V CDR1 and CDR2: SGHTA, FQGNSA. The CDR3 covers 14 residues. CDR3 sequence (DNA): TGTGCCAGCAGCTTATTTACGCAGGGGTATGGCTACACCTTC. This encodes CASSLFTQGYGYTF.

The J gene is TRBJ2-3, the V gene TRBV5-1; TRBD2 matches at 12 bases. V lost 0 bases and J lost 7; bases outside the gene matches: 9. Germline CDR1 SGHRS, CDR2 YFSETQ. CDR3 length: 17 residues. CDR3 protein: CASSLELAGGPSYTQYF. The CDR3 bases are TGCGCCAGCAGCTTGGAACTAGCGGGGGGTCCCAGTTATACGCAGTATTTT. The full variable domain, in which reference TRBV5-1 and TRBJ2-3 provide the parts outside the CDR3, is KAGVTQTPRYLIKTRGQQVTLSCSPISGHRSVSWYQQTPGQGLQFLFEYFSETQRNKGNFPGRFSGRQFSNSRSEMNVSTLELGDSALYLCASSLELAGGPSYTQYFGPGTRLTVL.

The V and J genes are TRBV10-3 and TRBJ1-2; 8 nucleotides line up with TRBD1. This CDR3 has 17 residues. V was pared by 5 bases and J by 5 bases, with 16 bases of the junction left unmatched. The germline V gene encodes CDR1 ENHRY and CDR2 SYGVKD. This CDR3 is CAISSLPLQGEGYGYTF. For the CDR3, the DNA is TGTGCCATCAGTAGCCTTCCGTTACAGGGGGAGGGTTATGGCTACACCTTC.

The genes are TRBV12-5 and TRBJ2-2, with 9 bases lining up with TRBD1. The junction had 17 bases not matched to a gene; V was cut back by 6 bases and J by 6 bases. The CDR3 spans 18 residues. CDR1 LGHNT and CDR2 FRNRAP come from the germline V gene. CDR3 residues: CASGNLLQPGQGSGELFF. The CDR3 nucleotides are TGTGCTAGTGGCAACCTACTTCAGCCGGGACAGGGTTCCGGGGAGCTGTTTTTT.

The chain is built from TRBV4-2 and TRBJ1-3, with D possibly TRBD1 on 5 matching bases. This CDR3 region has 15 residues. Germline CDR1 reads LGHNA; CDR2 reads YNFKEQ. V was shortened by 0 bases and J by 1 base, with 7 bases between the two germline ends. CDR3 region: CASSQDSGSGNTIYF. As DNA, the CDR3 is TGTGCCAGCAGCCAAGATTCAGGGTCTGGAAACACCATATATTTT.

The J gene is TRBJ1-3, the V gene TRBV3-1 (or the pseudogene TRBV3-2); 10 bases are a match to TRBD1. The CDR3 contains 15 residues. Germline V gene lookup returns CDR1 LGHDT and CDR2 YNNKEL (reference sequence). The J segment lost 3 bases and the V segment lost 5 bases, leaving 4 bases of the junction unmatched. CDR3 bases: TGTGCCAGCAGCTGGGACAGGGGTTATGGAAACACCATATATTTT. Its translation is CASSWDRGYGNTIYF.

This clone was seen only a few times. J is TRBJ1-5 and V is TRBV5-8; TRBD1 is a possible D gene (5 bases). V lost 4 bases and J 0 bases, leaving 11 bases between the germline ends. The CDR3 is 15 residues long. CDR1 SGHTS and CDR2 YDEGEE come from the germline V gene. The CDR3 region is CASSRGTDSNQPQHF. CDR3 in DNA: TGTGCCAGCAGCCGCGGGACGGATAGCAATCAGCCCCAGCATTTT.

The gene calls are TRBV5-5 and TRBJ1-6, with D hard to call. CDR1 and CDR2 from the germline V gene are SGHKS and YYEKEE (reference sequence). Trimming removed 0 bases from V and 8 bases from J, with 9 bases in between. This CDR3 has 14 residues. The CDR3 region has the DNA TGTGCCAGCAGCTTGGTGGGAGGTGATTCACCCCTCCACTTT. It codes for CASSLVGGDSPLHF.

The chain links TRBV30 to TRBJ2-3; 9 nucleotides match TRBD2. The CDR3 is made up of 15 amino acids. The germline CDR1 and CDR2 sequences are GTSNPN and SVGIG (reference sequence). The V segment lost 2 bases and the J segment 0 bases; nucleotides outside the gene matches: 3. CDR3 sequence: CAWSPGLASTDTQYF. The CDR3 region has the DNA TGTGCCTGGAGTCCCGGACTAGCGAGCACAGATACGCAGTATTTT.

This clone was observed a few times. The chain has TRBV12-5 and TRBJ1-3, with TRBD1 as a possible D gene (6 bases). In germline, CDR1 is LGHNT, CDR2 FRNRAP. This CDR3 has 15 residues. Trimming shortened V by 3 bases and J by 4 bases, and 13 bases separated the two germline ends. The CDR3 is CASGFFSGTGNTIYF. DNA of the CDR3: TGTGCTAGTGGTTTTTTCTCCGGGACAGGAAACACCATATATTTT.

This clone was seen a single time. This rearrangement joins TRBV9 to TRBJ2-2, with 9 bases lining up with TRBD1. Trimming at V came to 0 bases and at J to 1 base, leaving 1 base not matched to a gene. The CDR3 is 16 residues long. Germline V gene lookup returns CDR1 SGDLS and CDR2 YYNGEE. The CDR3 is CASSVEGQGNTGELFF. The CDR3 DNA follows: TGTGCCAGCAGCGTAGAGGGACAGGGGAACACCGGGGAGCTGTTTTTT.

This clone has only one observation. This chain links TRBV7-9 with TRBJ2-2, with 10 bases matching TRBD1. Germline CDR1 SEHNR, CDR2 FQNEAQ (reference sequence). V lost 5 bases, J lost 3 bases, and 6 bases stayed unmatched. This CDR3 is 16 amino acids long. This CDR3 is CASSPPDRGDTGELFF. Here the CDR3 DNA reads TGTGCCAGCAGCCCACCGGACAGGGGGGACACCGGGGAGCTGTTTTTT.

The genes are TRBV6-5 and TRBJ2-2; no clear D gene. The V end was cut by 1 base, the J end by 1 base, with 10 bases between. This CDR3 has 16 amino acids. CDR1 and CDR2 from the germline V gene are MNHEY and SVGAGI. In nucleotides, the CDR3 is TGTGCCAGCAGTTACTTGTTTTCGGGGAACACCGGGGAGCTGTTTTTT. Translating it yields CASSYLFSGNTGELFF.

The chain combines TRBV5-1 with TRBJ1-2; 9 positions agree with TRBD1. This CDR3 is 14 amino acids long. Trimming cost V 4 bases and J 4 bases; bases outside gene matches: 5. Germline loops: CDR1 SGHRS, CDR2 YFSETQ. The CDR3 region has the DNA TGCGCCAGCAGCCCCGGGACAGGGAGCTATGGCTACACCTTC. Translating it yields CASSPGTGSYGYTF.

V usage is TRBV4-1 and J usage is TRBJ1-1; perhaps TRBD1 as D (6 bases). From germline, CDR1 is MGHRA and CDR2 YSYEKL. CDR3 length equals 16 residues. The V and J ends lost 0 bases and 3 bases respectively, with 14 bases between them. CDR3 nucleotides: TGCGCCAGCAGCCAAGAATTCGGGGAGGGGGACACTGAAGCTTTCTTT. This translates into CASSQEFGEGDTEAFF.

The chain uses TRBV5-1 and TRBJ2-6; D call uncertain. This CDR3 is built from 14 residues. Trimming pared 0 bases from V and 15 bases from J, leaving 16 bases between. CDR1 and CDR2 (germline): SGHRS, YFSETQ. CDR3 residues: CASSLGGELPGLTF. DNA of the CDR3: TGCGCCAGCAGCTTGGGAGGCGAATTGCCCGGCCTGACTTTC.